Below, 25 T cell receptor beta chains from the same sample are listed, as sequenced in a study of cytomegalovirus exposure and HLA in healthy donors. In the PCR, 60 Vbeta and 13 Jbeta primers were used. TCRdb's copy holds only in-frame clones and misses some; the assay was immunoSEQ multiplex PCR. The table shows about 82,000 clones, with around 90% occurring only once. The specimen was PBMCs. These receptors all come from a man aged 18 to 30 in good health and CMV-seronegative.

This clone was seen a single time. The chain uses TRBV29-1 and TRBJ1-2, with D unclear. V lost 7 bases, J lost 8 bases, and 20 bases lay in between. The CDR3 spans 13 residues. CDR1 is SQVTM, CDR2 ANQGSEA, per germline. In DNA, the CDR3 is TGCAGCGCGACGAAAGGGAGGCGATACGGCTACACCTTC. Translated: CSATKGRRYGYTF.

The chain recombines TRBV27 with TRBJ1-1; no reliable D call. The CDR3 consists of 15 residues. V was pared by 2 bases and J by 0 bases, with 10 bases between. Germline V gene data show CDR1 as MNHEY and CDR2 as SMNVEV (reference sequence). CDR3 protein: CASSLNGEVNTEAFF. The CDR3 DNA sequence: TGTGCCAGCAGTTTAAACGGTGAAGTGAACACTGAAGCTTTCTTT.

This rearrangement joins TRBV10-3 to TRBJ2-1, with D possibly TRBD2 on 6 matching bases. There are 14 residues in the CDR3. V was cut by 10 bases and J by 12 bases, with 25 bases left in between. The germline CDR1 and CDR2 sequences are ENHRY and SYGVKD. CDR3 in amino acids: CATHPGFDGGAQFF. In DNA form, the CDR3 reads TGTGCCACCCATCCAGGTTTCGACGGAGGGGCGCAGTTCTTC.

The sample holds a few counts of this clone. This sequence joins TRBV6-5 and TRBJ2-2; D perhaps matches TRBD1 (6 bases). The V gene's germline CDR1 is MNHEY and CDR2 SVGAGI. Trimming removed 6 bases from V and 2 bases from J, with 10 bases in between. This CDR3 is built from 14 residues. In DNA form, the CDR3 reads TGTGCCAGCAGCTCGGACAGAAACACCGGGGAGCTGTTTTTT. This sequence encodes CASSSDRNTGELFF.

This clone was seen more than once but under ten times. The chain combines TRBV6-4 with TRBJ1-2; D gene ambiguous. Germline V gene sequence: CDR1 MRHNA, CDR2 SNTAGT. The CDR3 has 13 residues. V was clipped by 2 bases and J by 6 bases, with 10 bases between them. The CDR3, as DNA: TGTGCCAGCAGTGACACGGACTCGAATGGCTACACCTTC. Translated: CASSDTDSNGYTF.

The chain couples TRBV5-6 to TRBJ1-4, with a possible D match to TRBD1 (5 bases). The CDR3 spans 15 residues. V gave up 5 bases and J gave up 4 bases, with 15 bases separating them. Germline V lookup: CDR1 SGHDT, CDR2 YYEEEE. CDR3 nucleotide sequence: TGTGCCAGCAGTTATCAGGGTCTTTATAATGAAAAACTGTTTTTT. Protein: CASSYQGLYNEKLFF.

J is TRBJ2-3 and V is TRBV4-3; TRBD2 aligns across 12 bases. The CDR3 runs to 16 residues. Trimming cost V 3 bases and J 5 bases; bases outside gene matches: 6. Germline CDR1 and CDR2: LGHNA and YSLEER. The CDR3 coding sequence is TGCGCCAGCAGCCAGGAAGGACTAGCGGGGTTAGATACGCAGTATTTT. Protein: CASSQEGLAGLDTQYF.

This sequence joins TRBV2 and TRBJ2-3; TRBD2 agrees at 8 bases. CDR3 length equals 15 residues. The germline gives CDR1 SNHLY, CDR2 FYNNEI. Trimming removed 4 bases from V and 4 bases from J; junction bases left unmatched: 7. DNA for the CDR3: TGTGCCAGCAGTGGTTCGACTAGCGAGTCAGATACGCAGTATTTT. Amino acid sequence: CASSGSTSESDTQYF.

In this sample, this clone turned up a few times. The chain recombines TRBV19 with TRBJ2-1; 10 nucleotides line up with TRBD1. V lost 10 bases and J lost 4; bases outside the gene matches: 13. Germline loops: CDR1 LNHDA, CDR2 SQIVND (reference sequence). The CDR3 sequence is 16 residues long. CDR3 in DNA: TGTGCCACCGGCCACCGGGACAGGGGATATTACAATGAGCAGTTCTTC. Translating gives CATGHRDRGYYNEQFF.

The chain has TRBV9 and TRBJ2-1; 12 bases are shared with TRBD2. The CDR3 is 15 residues long. The ends lost 6 bases at V and 4 bases at J; junction bases unmatched: 5. Per the germline V gene, CDR1 is SGDLS and CDR2 is YYNGEE. The CDR3 protein is CASTRGLAGYNEQFF. CDR3 nucleotide sequence: TGTGCCAGCACCCGGGGACTAGCGGGTTACAATGAGCAGTTCTTC.

The table lists this clone with a few counts. The rearrangement joins TRBV6-5 to TRBJ2-1; the D gene is possibly TRBD2 (6 bases). The CDR3 is made up of 15 amino acids. The V gene's germline CDR1 is MNHEY and CDR2 SVGAGI. Trimming left V 6 bases short and J 0 bases short, with 12 bases between. The CDR3 here is CASSRTTDSYNEQFF. DNA of the CDR3: TGTGCCAGCAGCCGGACTACCGACTCCTACAATGAGCAGTTCTTC.

The gene calls are TRBV5-4 and TRBJ2-1; D possibly corresponds to TRBD2 (7 bases). This CDR3 contains 15 residues. Germline CDR1 reads SGHNT; CDR2 reads YYREEE (reference sequence). Trimming removed 4 bases from V and 7 bases from J, with 18 bases in between. The CDR3 loop reads CASSPEAGARNEQFF. CDR3 nucleotide sequence: TGTGCCAGCAGCCCAGAGGCGGGGGCGCGGAATGAGCAGTTCTTC. Drawing the rest from reference TRBV5-4 and TRBJ2-1, the complete variable domain is ETGVTQSPTHLIKTRGQQVTLRCSSQSGHNTVSWYQQALGQGPQFIFQYYREEENGRGNFPPRFSGLQFPNYSSELNVNALELDDSALYLCASSPEAGARNEQFFGPGTRLTVL.

This chain uses TRBV27 with TRBJ1-5, with D possibly being TRBD1 (6 bases). CDR3 length equals 15 residues. Germline loops: CDR1 MNHEY, CDR2 SMNVEV (reference sequence). The ends were cut back, 6 bases at V and 4 bases at J, with 16 bases in the middle. Here the CDR3 reads CASSRTDSPNQPQHF. Here the CDR3 DNA reads TGTGCCAGCAGCCGAACGGACAGCCCAAATCAGCCCCAGCATTTT.

The chain has TRBV19 and TRBJ2-7; no clear D gene. Per the germline V gene, CDR1 is LNHDA and CDR2 is SQIVND (reference sequence). This CDR3 has 16 residues. V was shortened by 3 bases and J by 0 bases, with 15 bases between the two germline ends. CDR3 in amino acids: CASSMVWAAHSYEQYF. The CDR3 DNA sequence: TGTGCCAGTAGTATGGTGTGGGCCGCCCACTCCTACGAGCAGTACTTC. Variable domain in full (rest from reference TRBV19 and TRBJ2-7): DGGITQSPKYLFRKEGQNVTLSCEQNLNHDAMYWYRQDPGQGLRLIYYSQIVNDFQKGDIAEGYSVSREKKESFPLTVTSAQKNPTAFYLCASSMVWAAHSYEQYFGPGTRLTVT.

The chain has TRBV7-2 and TRBJ2-1, with 9 positions matching TRBD1. Trimming at V came to 4 bases and at J to 5 bases, leaving 6 bases not matched to a gene. This CDR3 comprises 15 residues. Germline V gives CDR1 SGHTA, CDR2 FQGNSA. CDR3 DNA sequence: TGTGCCAGCAGCTCAACCCGGACAGGGGACAATGAGCAGTTCTTC. It is translated as CASSSTRTGDNEQFF.

This chain joins TRBV5-6 and TRBJ2-7; 11 bases line up with TRBD2. The CDR3 runs 18 residues. CDR1 and CDR2 from the germline V gene are SGHDT and YYEEEE. Trimming at V came to 4 bases and at J to 4 bases, leaving 16 bases not matched to a gene. The CDR3, as DNA: TGTGCCAGCAGCCCTCTTACGCTAGCGGGAGGTTCGGGGTACGAGCAGTACTTC. It specifies CASSPLTLAGGSGYEQYF.

The rearrangement links TRBV5-4 to TRBJ1-4; D is possibly TRBD1 (6 bases). Germline V gives CDR1 SGHNT, CDR2 YYREEE (reference sequence). The V and J ends lost 0 bases and 8 bases respectively, with 14 bases between them. The CDR3 extends over 15 amino acids. The CDR3 DNA sequence: TGTGCCAGCAGCTTGGGGCAGGGGCTGCAAGAAAAACTGTTTTTT. This gives the protein CASSLGQGLQEKLFF.

The V call is TRBV30, the J call TRBJ2-5, with TRBD2 matching over 7 bases. The CDR3 covers 12 residues. The V gene end was trimmed by 7 bases and the J gene end by 3 bases; junction bases not matched to a gene: 5. Looked up from germline, CDR1 is GTSNPN and CDR2 is SVGIG (reference sequence). CDR3 nucleotides: TGTGCCTCCTCCGGGACTAAAGAGACCCAGTACTTC. Translated, it gives CASSGTKETQYF.

The chain combines TRBV10-3 with TRBJ1-2; D is unresolved. The CDR3 contains 15 residues. V was shortened by 6 bases and J by 1 base, with 15 bases between the two germline ends. CDR1 ENHRY and CDR2 SYGVKD come from the germline V gene. CDR3 DNA sequence: TGTGCCATCAGGACGGCTGCCGGGGTTAACTATGGCTACACCTTC. The encoded protein is CAIRTAAGVNYGYTF.

The rearrangement uses TRBV6-1 and TRBJ2-7; possible D gene TRBD2, 6 bases. Germline CDR1 MNHNS, CDR2 SASEGT. V gave up 2 bases and J gave up 4 bases, with 15 bases separating them. The CDR3 is 15 residues long. The CDR3 spells CASSEFIADTYEQYF. Written as DNA, the CDR3 is TGTGCCAGCAGTGAATTTATAGCGGATACATACGAGCAGTACTTC.

The chain couples TRBV7-9 to TRBJ2-7; D gene unclear. Germline loops: CDR1 SEHNR, CDR2 FQNEAQ (reference sequence). Trimming took off 5 bases at V and 2 bases at J, with 7 bases between the two ends. CDR3 length: 12 residues. CDR3 amino acids: CASSPTAYEQYF. In nucleotides, the CDR3 is TGTGCCAGCAGCCCTACAGCCTACGAGCAGTACTTC.

V usage is TRBV28 and J usage is TRBJ1-3; 8 bases align to TRBD1. CDR1 is MDHEN and CDR2 is SYDVKM in the germline V gene. Trimming took 5 bases from V and 8 from J; bases not matched to a gene: 8. CDR3 length equals 14 residues. CDR3 in amino acids: CASSPTGDADTIYF. The CDR3 DNA reads as TGTGCCAGCAGTCCGACAGGGGATGCAGACACCATATATTTT.

V usage is TRBV7-3 and J usage is TRBJ2-1; 10 bases are a match to TRBD2. CDR3 size: 15 residues. Germline lookup yields CDR1 SGHTA and CDR2 FQGTGA. V lost 5 bases, J lost 2 bases, and 3 bases stayed unmatched. The CDR3: CASSPGLAAYNEQFF. The CDR3 DNA follows: TGTGCCAGCAGCCCCGGACTAGCGGCCTACAATGAGCAGTTCTTC.

The chain couples TRBV28 to TRBJ1-5, with TRBD1 matching 9 bases. CDR1 and CDR2 from the germline V gene are MDHEN and SYDVKM. Losses at the gene ends were 4 bases for V and 7 bases for J; bases not matched to a gene: 14. The length of the CDR3 is 17 residues. The CDR3 DNA reads as TGTGCCAGCAGTTCATGGCCGGGACAGGGAGGAGGCCAGCCCCAGCATTTT. It is translated as CASSSWPGQGGGQPQHF.

As to this clone: One end of the junction varies from germline; a read error may be responsible. The chain uses TRBV15 and TRBJ2-3; 7 bases fit TRBD2. The CDR3 length is 18 residues. Germline V gene data show CDR1 as LNHNV and CDR2 as YYDKDF (reference sequence). In nucleotides, the CDR3 is TGTACCACCAGCAGTACACGTAGAGCGGGACCAAGCACAGATACGCAGTATTTT. Translating gives CTTSSTRRAGPSTDTQYF.